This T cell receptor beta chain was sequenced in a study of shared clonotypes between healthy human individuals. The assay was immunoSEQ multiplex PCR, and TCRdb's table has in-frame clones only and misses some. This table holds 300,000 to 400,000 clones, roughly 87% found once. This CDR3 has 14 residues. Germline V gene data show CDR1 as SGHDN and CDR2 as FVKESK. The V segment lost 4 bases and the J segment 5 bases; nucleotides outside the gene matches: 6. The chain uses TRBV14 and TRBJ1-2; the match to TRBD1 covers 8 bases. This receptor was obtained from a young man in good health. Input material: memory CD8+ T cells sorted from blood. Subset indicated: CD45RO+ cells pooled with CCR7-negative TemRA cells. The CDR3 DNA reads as TGTGCCAGCAGCCTCGGACAGGGAGAATATGGCTACACCTTC. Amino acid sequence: CASSLGQGEYGYTF.